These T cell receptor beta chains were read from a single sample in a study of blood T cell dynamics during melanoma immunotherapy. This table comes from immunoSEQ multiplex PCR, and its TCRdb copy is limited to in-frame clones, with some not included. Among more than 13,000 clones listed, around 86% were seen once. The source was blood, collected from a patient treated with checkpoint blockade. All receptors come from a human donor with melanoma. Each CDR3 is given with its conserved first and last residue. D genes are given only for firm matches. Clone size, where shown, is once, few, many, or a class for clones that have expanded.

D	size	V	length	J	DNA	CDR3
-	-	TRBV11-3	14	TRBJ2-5	TGTGCCAGCAGCTCCGGGACGGCCCAAGAGACCCAGTACTTC	CASSSGTAQETQYF
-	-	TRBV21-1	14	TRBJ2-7	TGTGCCAGCAGCAAAACCGGGACTAAGAGCGAGCAGTACTTC	CASSKTGTKSEQYF
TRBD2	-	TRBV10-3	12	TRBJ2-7	TGTGCCATCACCGCTAGCGGTTACGAGCAGTACTTC	CAITASGYEQYF
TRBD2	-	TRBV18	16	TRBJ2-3	TGTGCCAGCTCACCGCGAGCGGGAGGGAGCACAGATACGCAGTATTTT	CASSPRAGGSTDTQYF
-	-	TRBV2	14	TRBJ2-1	TGTGCCAGCAAGAACCTAGTAAGCTCCAGTGAGCAGTTCTTC	CASKNLVSSSEQFF
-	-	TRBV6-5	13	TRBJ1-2	TGTGCCAGCAGTTACTCCGGGGACTATGGCTACACCTTC	CASSYSGDYGYTF
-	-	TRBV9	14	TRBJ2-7	TGTGCCAGCAGCGTAGGGTTAGGCGGCTACGAGCAGTACTTC	CASSVGLGGYEQYF
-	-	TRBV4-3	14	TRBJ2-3	TGCGCCAGCAGCCAAGATGTGCGCACAGATACGCAGTATTTT	CASSQDVRTDTQYF
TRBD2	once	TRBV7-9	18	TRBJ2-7	TGTGCCAGCAGCTTACACCGGGGACTAGCGGAGCGAATTTACGAGCAGTACTTC	CASSLHRGLAERIYEQYF
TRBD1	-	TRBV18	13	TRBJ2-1	TGTGCCAGCTCACCAGGACAGGGGCGTGAGCAGTTCTTC	CASSPGQGREQFF
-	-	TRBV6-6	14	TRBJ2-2	TGTGCCAGCAGAGATACCGGACTCACCGGGGAGCTGTTTTTT	CASRDTGLTGELFF
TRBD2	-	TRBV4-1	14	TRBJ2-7	TGCGCCAGCAGCCCCCTAGCGGTCTCCTACGAGCAGTACTTC	CASSPLAVSYEQYF
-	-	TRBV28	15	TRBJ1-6	TGTGCCAGCAGTTTGTATGGGCAAACTAATTCACCCCTCCACTTT	CASSLYGQTNSPLHF
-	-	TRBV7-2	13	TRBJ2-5	TGTGCCAGCAGCGTCACCTACAAAGAGACCCAGTACTTC	CASSVTYKETQYF
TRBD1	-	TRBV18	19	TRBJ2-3	TGTGCCAGCTCACCGTTTAACTGGACAGGGGGCTCGCGGGTGGATACGCAGTATTTT	CASSPFNWTGGSRVDTQYF
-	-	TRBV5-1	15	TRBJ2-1	TGCGCCAGCAGCTTGTTGGAGGTTAATTGGAATGAGCAGTTCTTC	CASSLLEVNWNEQFF
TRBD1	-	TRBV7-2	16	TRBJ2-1	TGTGCCAGCAGCTTAGCGCAAGGGGGCGCCGGCAATGAGCAGTTCTTC	CASSLAQGGAGNEQFF
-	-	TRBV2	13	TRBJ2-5	TGTGCCAGCAGTGAAGGGTACGTGGAGACCCAGTACTTC	CASSEGYVETQYF
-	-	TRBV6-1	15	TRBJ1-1	TGTGCCAGCAGGCTCCGGACATCAATAAACACTGAAGCTTTCTTT	CASRLRTSINTEAFF
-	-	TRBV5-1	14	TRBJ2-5	TGCGCCAGCAACATAGGGGGAGGGCGAGAGACCCAGTACTTC	CASNIGGGRETQYF
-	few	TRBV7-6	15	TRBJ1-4	TGTGCCAGCAGCTTAGGGGCAGGGAAAGGCGAAAAACTGTTTTTT	CASSLGAGKGEKLFF
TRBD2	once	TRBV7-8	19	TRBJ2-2	TGTGCCAGCAGCTTAGCGCTAATCATTAGCGGGGGTAACGCCGGGGAGCTGTTTTTT	CASSLALIISGGNAGELFF
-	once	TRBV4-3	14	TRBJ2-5	TGCGCCAGCAGCCAAGATGTTGGTGCAGAGACCCAGTACTTC	CASSQDVGAETQYF
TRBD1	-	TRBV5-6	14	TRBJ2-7	TGTGCCAGCAGCATACCGGGACAGGGCTACGAGCAGTACTTC	CASSIPGQGYEQYF
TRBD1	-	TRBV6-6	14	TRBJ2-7	TGTGCCAGCAGTCCCGGTCCGGACAGGTACGAGCAGTACTTC	CASSPGPDRYEQYF
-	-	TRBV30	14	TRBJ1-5	TGTGCCTGGAGTGGGGCAGGGAGTGGCCAGCCCCAGCATTTT	CAWSGAGSGQPQHF
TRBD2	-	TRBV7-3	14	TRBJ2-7	TGTGCCAGCAGCTTGACTAGCGGGAGTTACGAGCAGTACTTC	CASSLTSGSYEQYF
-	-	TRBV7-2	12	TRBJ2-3	TGTGCCAGTGGAGGGAGTATTGATACGCAGTATTTT	CASGGSIDTQYF
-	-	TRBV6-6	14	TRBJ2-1	TGTGCCAGCAGTTACGGAAGCTCCTACAATGAGCAGTTCTTC	CASSYGSSYNEQFF
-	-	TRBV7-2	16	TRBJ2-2	TGTGCCAGCAGCTTAGTATCGTCTCGGGGCACCGGGGAGCTGTTTTTT	CASSLVSSRGTGELFF
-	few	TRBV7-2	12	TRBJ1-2	TGTGCCAGCAGCCTCTCGGAATTTGGCTACACCTTC	CASSLSEFGYTF
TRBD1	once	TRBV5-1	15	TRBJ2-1	TGCGCCAGCAGCTTGAGTGGACAGGCGTACAATGAGCAGTTCTTC	CASSLSGQAYNEQFF
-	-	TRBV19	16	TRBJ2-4	TGTGCCAGTAGTATCGGGTCCCTTCTAGCCAAAAACATTCAGTACTTC	CASSIGSLLAKNIQYF
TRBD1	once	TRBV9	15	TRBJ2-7	TGTGCCAGCAGCGAAACGACAGGGGGGAAGCACGAGCAGTACTTC	CASSETTGGKHEQYF
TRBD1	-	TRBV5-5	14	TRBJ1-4	TGTGCCAGCAGCTTGGGGACAGGGAATGAAAAACTGTTTTTT	CASSLGTGNEKLFF
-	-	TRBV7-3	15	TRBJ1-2	TGTGCCAGCAGCTTAGATTCACAGGCCTGGTATGGCTACACCTTC	CASSLDSQAWYGYTF
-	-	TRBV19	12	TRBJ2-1	TGTGCCAGTAGTATAGCGGGGAAGGAGCAGTTCTTC	CASSIAGKEQFF
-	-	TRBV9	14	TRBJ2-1	TGTGCCAGCAACGAGCAGGGCGATTACAATGAGCAGTTCTTC	CASNEQGDYNEQFF
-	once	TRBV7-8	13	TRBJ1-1	TGTGCCAGCAGCCTTAGGGGTTCTTCTGGAGCTTTCTTT	CASSLRGSSGAFF
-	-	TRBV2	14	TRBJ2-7	TGTGCCAGCAGTGAAGTGGGGGTCTCCTACGAGCAGTACTTC	CASSEVGVSYEQYF
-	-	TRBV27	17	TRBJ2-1	TGTGCCAGCAGGAACCCAAGGGACCGCCATTACTACAATGAGCAGTTCTTC	CASRNPRDRHYYNEQFF
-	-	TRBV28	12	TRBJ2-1	TGTGCCAGCGTAACAGAACCGGGGGAGCAGTTCTTC	CASVTEPGEQFF